Listed here is a single TCR beta chain. What it binds is unknown. This sample was taken from a study of STAT5B mutations in CD4+ large granular lymphocyte leukemia. Background on the study: Healthy donors showed HLA-associated enrichment of the CDR3 'QG' motif. Study outcomes and limitations: CD4-sorted patient repertoires seemed more clonal than healthy CD4+ repertoires.

As processed by the authors: Lowest detectable productive clonotype frequency was 2.59 x 10-5. Data came from immunoSEQ multiplex PCR; TCRdb stores just in-frame clones and leaves some out. Clonal size and the V and J genes are those of that table, whereas D and trimming came from the DNA. The sample consists of 15,000 to 20,000 clones, approximately 84% of them appearing once. This receptor was obtained from a human donor in good health. Sequenced material: CD4+ T cells from blood buffy coats.

The CDR3 reads CASTRDRAPNEQFF. The CDR3 nucleotides are TGTGCCAGCACCCGGGACAGGGCCCCCAATGAGCAGTTCTTC. V usage is TRBV25-1 and J usage is TRBJ2-1; TRBD1 aligns across 9 bases. This CDR3 contains 14 residues. Germline CDR1 reads MGHDK; CDR2 reads SYGVNS. Trimming cost V 7 bases and J 6 bases; bases outside gene matches: 7.